Presented here are 32 T cell receptor beta chains from one specimen sequenced in a study of shared clonotypes between healthy human individuals. Some clones are missing from TCRdb's copy, which holds only in-frame ones; the method was immunoSEQ multiplex PCR. The profile shows around 1.9 million clones, roughly 93% of them singletons. The naive CD8 subset, CD45RO-negative cells positively selected for CCR7, excluded terminally differentiated effector memory CD45RA+ cells. Sequenced material: naive CD8+ T cells from PBMCs. These receptor sequences come from a man aged 18-30 years in good health. Some clones in this sample may be carry-over from other donors' samples.

This clone appeared once. This chain joins TRBV27 and TRBJ1-4, with 12 bases lining up with TRBD1. CDR3 size: 16 residues. J gave up 8 bases and V 4 bases, and 8 bases lay outside the gene matches. Germline-derived CDR1 and CDR2 are MNHEY and SMNVEV (reference sequence). The CDR3 region is CASSSGQGALREKLFF. In DNA form, the CDR3 reads TGTGCCAGCAGTTCGGGACAGGGGGCGCTTAGGGAAAAACTGTTTTTT. The whole variable domain, remainder taken from reference TRBV27 and TRBJ1-4, is EAQVTQNPRYLITVTGKKLTVTCSQNMNHEYMSWYRQDPGLGLRQIYYSMNVEVTDKGDVPEGYKVSRKEKRNFPLILESPSPNQTSLYFCASSSGQGALREKLFFGSGTQLSVL.

The chain uses TRBV21-1 and TRBJ1-5. TRBV21-1 is a pseudogene segment. The CDR3 is 16 residues long. The chain's CDR3 is CASSKAGLDSNQPQHF. The CDR3 DNA is TGTGCCAGCAGCAAAGCCGGATTAGATAGCAATCAGCCCCAGCATTTT.

This chain links TRBV5-5 with TRBJ2-6; D is perhaps TRBD1 (5 bases). The CDR3 length is 19 residues. V was shortened by 4 bases and J by 0 bases, with 20 bases between the two germline ends. Germline loops: CDR1 SGHKS, CDR2 YYEKEE (reference sequence). The CDR3 is CASSPFQSQGLSGANVLTF. The DNA of the CDR3 is TGTGCCAGCAGCCCATTCCAGTCGCAGGGCCTCTCTGGGGCCAACGTCCTGACTTTC.

The chain has TRBV29-1 and TRBJ2-7; no clear D. Germline CDR1 is SQVTM and CDR2 is ANQGSEA. V was trimmed by 0 bases and J by 4 bases, leaving 16 bases between them. The CDR3 has 15 residues. The CDR3 DNA reads as TGCAGCGTTGAAGATGGCAACAGCCCCATGTACGAGCAGTACTTC. It yields the protein CSVEDGNSPMYEQYF.

J is TRBJ2-7 and V is TRBV5-4; possibly TRBD2 for D (6 bases). Germline V lookup: CDR1 SGHNT, CDR2 YYREEE (reference sequence). This CDR3 has 14 residues. Trimming cost V 2 bases and J 3 bases, with 12 bases left between them. The CDR3 loop reads CASSFERRDYEQYF. The CDR3 DNA is TGTGCCAGCAGCTTCGAGAGGCGGGACTACGAGCAGTACTTC.

V is TRBV27 and J is TRBJ2-4; D may match TRBD1 or TRBD2 (5 bases each). CDR1 and CDR2 from the germline V gene are MNHEY and SMNVEV (reference sequence). V was shortened by 5 bases and J by 13 bases, with 21 bases between the two germline ends. The CDR3 is made up of 14 amino acids. The CDR3: CASSPYPQPGRQYF. The DNA of the CDR3 is TGTGCCAGCAGTCCCTACCCGCAACCGGGACGACAGTACTTC.

This chain links TRBV28 with TRBJ2-1; D uncertain. This CDR3 has 13 residues. Looked up from germline, CDR1 is MDHEN and CDR2 is SYDVKM. With 1 base removed from V and 7 bases from J, the gap between germline ends came to 8 bases. CDR3 protein: CASSLFPGNEQFF. In DNA form, the CDR3 reads TGTGCCAGCAGTTTATTCCCCGGGAATGAGCAGTTCTTC.

V and J are TRBV2 and TRBJ2-7, with no clear D. Trimming stripped 6 bases from V and 3 bases from J, with 9 bases between. Germline-derived CDR1 and CDR2 are SNHLY and FYNNEI. CDR3 length: 12 amino acids. The CDR3 nucleotides are TGTGCCAGCAGGGACGGTGGCTACGAGCAGTACTTC. Translation gives CASRDGGYEQYF.

The chain employs TRBV7-8 and TRBJ1-5; D unresolved. Germline V lookup: CDR1 SGHVS, CDR2 FQNEAQ. This CDR3 has 15 amino acids. V gave up 1 base and J gave up 5 bases, with 12 bases separating them. The DNA of the CDR3 is TGTGCCAGCAGCTTAGATTCGGGCACCTATCAGCCCCAGCATTTT. Its translation: CASSLDSGTYQPQHF.

The chain carries TRBV7-2 and TRBJ2-1; D unclear. Germline lookup yields CDR1 SGHTA and CDR2 FQGNSA. V was pared by 0 bases and J by 5 bases, with 14 bases between. There are 16 residues in the CDR3. CDR3 nucleotide sequence: TGTGCCAGCAGCTTAGCGCGATTTGTGACCAACAATGAGCAGTTCTTC. Protein: CASSLARFVTNNEQFF.

The chain recombines TRBV7-8 with TRBJ2-1; tentatively, D is TRBD2 (6 bases). Germline V gene data show CDR1 as SGHVS and CDR2 as FQNEAQ. Between the trimmed V and J ends, which lost 6 bases and 6 bases, there was a span of 18 bases. CDR3 length: 15 amino acids. The CDR3 spells CASRYPGENGNEQFF. The CDR3 DNA sequence: TGTGCCAGCAGATATCCGGGAGAAAATGGCAATGAGCAGTTCTTC.

The V and J genes are TRBV27 and TRBJ2-7; a weak D match, TRBD2 (6 bases). Germline CDR1 is MNHEY and CDR2 is SMNVEV (reference sequence). The CDR3 length is 15 residues. V gave up 7 bases and J gave up 4 bases, with 20 bases separating them. The CDR3 is CASTPDYNYPYEQYF. CDR3 nucleotides: TGTGCCAGCACCCCGGACTACAACTACCCGTACGAGCAGTACTTC.

The gene calls are TRBV19 and TRBJ2-7, with no clear D. Looked up from germline, CDR1 is LNHDA and CDR2 is SQIVND (reference sequence). The CDR3 spans 14 residues. V lost 2 bases, J lost 0 bases, and 8 bases lay in between. The CDR3 reads CASSITHVSYEQYF. Here the CDR3 DNA reads TGTGCCAGTAGTATAACTCATGTCTCCTACGAGCAGTACTTC.

This chain links TRBV6-6 with TRBJ2-5; D remains unclear. Germline CDR1 MNHNY, CDR2 SVGAGI (reference sequence). Trimming shortened V by 0 bases and J by 1 base, and 12 bases separated the two germline ends. The CDR3 runs 16 residues. The CDR3 reads CASSYSFFASQETQYF. CDR3 in DNA: TGTGCCAGCAGTTACTCGTTTTTCGCTAGCCAAGAGACCCAGTACTTC.

The V and J genes are TRBV28 and TRBJ2-1; TRBD1 matches 8 bases. Germline loops: CDR1 MDHEN, CDR2 SYDVKM. With V trimmed by 3 bases and J by 9 bases, 10 bases remained unmatched. The CDR3 is made up of 15 amino acids. The CDR3 loop reads CASSFRAGGLREQFF. As DNA, the CDR3 is TGTGCCAGCAGTTTCCGTGCAGGGGGCCTCCGTGAGCAGTTCTTC.

The chain has TRBV28 and TRBJ2-1; either TRBD1 or TRBD2 may fit D (5 bases each). Germline-derived CDR1 and CDR2 are MDHEN and SYDVKM. This CDR3 spans 14 amino acids. Between the trimmed V and J ends, which lost 4 bases and 8 bases, there was a span of 15 bases. Here the CDR3 DNA reads TGTGCCAGCAGTTGGGAAACGGGACGGGATGAGCAGTTCTTC. This sequence encodes CASSWETGRDEQFF.

V usage is TRBV7-9 and J usage is TRBJ2-5; D gene uncertain. With the DNA end fitting TRBJ2-7 better, the J assignment may be wrong. The CDR3 loop spans 13 amino acids. Germline assignment: CDR1 SEHNR and CDR2 FQNEAQ (reference sequence). The CDR3 DNA reads as TGTGCCAGCAGCTTAGGGTCACCCGACGAGCAGTACTTC. This encodes CASSLGSPDEQYF.

The V gene is TRBV27, the J gene TRBJ2-7; 7 bases fit TRBD1. Losses at the gene ends were 6 bases for V and 3 bases for J; bases not matched to a gene: 5. The CDR3 has 13 residues. Per germline, CDR1 MNHEY and CDR2 SMNVEV (reference sequence). This chain's CDR3 is CASRESGGYEQYF. The CDR3 DNA reads as TGTGCCAGCAGGGAATCAGGGGGCTACGAGCAGTACTTC.

This clone came up once. The V gene is TRBV7-8, the J gene TRBJ2-7; TRBD2 might be the D (5 bases). The CDR3 spans 15 residues. CDR1 is SGHVS, CDR2 FQNEAQ, per germline. Trimming removed 3 bases from V and 3 bases from J, with 15 bases in between. The CDR3: CASSFGSGPFYEQYF. The CDR3 nucleotides read TGTGCCAGCAGCTTCGGCAGCGGTCCCTTCTACGAGCAGTACTTC.

The V call is TRBV27, the J call TRBJ2-7; weak D call: TRBD2 (7 bases). The CDR3 consists of 15 residues. Germline V gene data show CDR1 as MNHEY and CDR2 as SMNVEV (reference sequence). Deletions cut 5 bases from V and 2 bases from J, with 16 bases between. CDR3 loop: CASSPRGGGAYEQYF. The CDR3 bases are TGTGCCAGCAGTCCTCGGGGAGGGGGGGCCTACGAGCAGTACTTC.

The chain recombines TRBV4-2 with TRBJ1-3; D unresolved. With 0 bases removed from V and 2 bases from J, the gap between germline ends came to 11 bases. Per germline, CDR1 LGHNA and CDR2 YNFKEQ. This CDR3 spans 16 amino acids. CDR3 DNA: TGTGCCAGCAGCCAAGATTCCGAGGGAGCTGGAAACACCATATATTTT. Residues: CASSQDSEGAGNTIYF.

This sequence joins TRBV29-1 and TRBJ1-2; a weak D match, TRBD1 (5 bases). Germline-derived CDR1 and CDR2 are SQVTM and ANQGSEA. Trimming removed 7 bases at V and 6 bases at J, with 21 bases between. The CDR3 spans 14 residues. The CDR3 protein is CSDNGGQGMDGYTF. The CDR3 DNA reads as TGCAGCGACAACGGCGGGCAGGGTATGGATGGCTACACCTTC.

Concerning this clone itself: One end of the junction varies from germline; a read error may be responsible. The V call is TRBV28, the J call TRBJ1-1, with D possibly matching TRBD1 (5 bases). CDR1 is MDHEN, CDR2 SYDVKM, per germline. The CDR3 runs 15 residues. CDR3 DNA sequence: TGTGCCAGCAGCTTATCCAGGGCCATGAACACTGAAGCTTTCTTT. Translated, it gives CASSLSRAMNTEAFF. The full variable domain, its missing parts supplied by reference TRBV28 and TRBJ1-1, is DVKVTQSSRYLVKRTGEKVFLECVQDMDHENMFWYRQDPGLGLRLIYFSYDVKMKEKGDIPEGYSVSREKKERFSLILESASTNQTSMYLCASSLSRAMNTEAFFGQGTRLTVV.

The chain employs TRBV30 and TRBJ1-1; 7 positions match TRBD1. CDR1 and CDR2 from the germline V gene are GTSNPN and SVGIG (reference sequence). This CDR3 spans 17 amino acids. J lost 0 bases, V lost 2 bases, and 12 bases had no gene match. The DNA of the CDR3 is TGTGCCTGGAGTTTGGGACCCCCCAGGGGGATGAACACTGAAGCTTTCTTT. This encodes CAWSLGPPRGMNTEAFF.

The DNA for the CDR3 is TGCGCCAGCAGCTTGGATGGTCAGGTGTCCTACAATGAGCAGTTCTTC. This translates into CASSLDGQVSYNEQFF. The genes are TRBV5-1 and TRBJ2-1; D gene uncertain. Germline CDR1 and CDR2: SGHRS and YFSETQ. The CDR3 contains 16 residues. The V end lost 0 bases, the J end lost 1 base, and 11 bases lay between the germline ends.

The chain is built from TRBV28 and TRBJ2-7; 8 bases fit TRBD1. The length of the CDR3 is 14 residues. The ends lost 6 bases at V and 3 bases at J; junction bases unmatched: 7. Germline assignment: CDR1 MDHEN and CDR2 SYDVKM. CDR3 in amino acids: CASRPRTGFYEQYF. Written as DNA, the CDR3 is TGTGCCAGCAGGCCAAGGACAGGGTTCTACGAGCAGTACTTC.

V usage is TRBV7-9 and J usage is TRBJ2-1, with D perhaps TRBD2 (6 bases). The CDR3 spans 12 residues. V was clipped by 4 bases and J by 8 bases, with 9 bases between them. CDR1 SEHNR and CDR2 FQNEAQ come from the germline V gene (reference sequence). CDR3 residues: CASSWGLDEQFF. CDR3 coding DNA: TGTGCCAGCAGCTGGGGACTGGATGAGCAGTTCTTC.

As regards this clone: Other DNA sequences of this sample code for an identical CDR3. CDR3 amino acids: CASSLRGAYEQYF. The CDR3 nucleotides read TGTGCCAGCAGTTTAAGAGGCGCCTACGAGCAGTACTTC. The rearrangement links TRBV27 to TRBJ2-7; D not resolved. The germline V gene has CDR1 MNHEY and CDR2 SMNVEV (reference sequence). The CDR3 contains 13 residues. The ends were cut back, 2 bases at V and 2 bases at J, with 7 bases in the middle.

This clone was seen only once. The chain couples TRBV5-8 to TRBJ2-5; a possible D gene is TRBD2 (6 bases). With 1 base removed from V and 2 bases from J, the gap between germline ends came to 9 bases. Germline V gene sequence: CDR1 SGHTS, CDR2 YDEGEE. The CDR3 is made up of 14 amino acids. CDR3 DNA: TGTGCCAGCAGCTTGACGGGAGTTCAAGAGACCCAGTACTTC. Amino acids: CASSLTGVQETQYF.

The chain has TRBV19 and TRBJ2-3; no definite D call. This CDR3 comprises 14 residues. The germline V gene encodes CDR1 LNHDA and CDR2 SQIVND (reference sequence). With 0 bases removed from V and 4 bases from J, the gap between germline ends came to 8 bases. The CDR3 spells CASSIDPRADTQYF. The CDR3 DNA is TGTGCCAGTAGTATAGATCCTCGGGCAGATACGCAGTATTTT.

The V call is TRBV5-1, the J call TRBJ1-4; D ambiguous. Germline CDR1 and CDR2: SGHRS and YFSETQ. V dropped 0 bases and J dropped 4 bases, with 10 bases sitting between them. The CDR3 has 15 residues. The DNA for the CDR3 is TGCGCCAGCAGCTTGGGGTGGGATGGTAATGAAAAACTGTTTTTT. It translates to CASSLGWDGNEKLFF.

The V call is TRBV7-9, the J call TRBJ2-7; a weak D match, TRBD2 (6 bases). This CDR3 is 16 amino acids long. Deletions cut 5 bases from V and 4 bases from J, with 21 bases between. CDR1 SEHNR and CDR2 FQNEAQ come from the germline V gene (reference sequence). The CDR3 here is CASSPKGRLASYEQYF. DNA of the CDR3: TGTGCCAGCAGCCCAAAGGGTCGGCTAGCGAGTTACGAGCAGTACTTC.